Shown below are 18 T cell receptor beta chains from a single sample sequenced in a study of post-analysis software for immune sequencing data. TCR beta cDNA libraries included unique molecular identifiers. From the PCR reads, TCRdb called clonotypes with MiXCR, one entry per CDR3 protein. The sample shows about 770,000 distinct CDR3 sequences, just over 45% of them seen only once. Study results and caveats: Five or six TRBV segments, TRBV5-6, TRBV5-1 and TRBV20-1 among them, were found more frequent in patients than controls.

Antigens for these TCRs are unknown. The sample was blood. All receptors derive from a girl under 18 with multiple sclerosis.

The J gene is TRBJ2-6, the V gene TRBV5-6; TRBD1 matches 7 bases. J gave up 0 bases and V 3 bases, and 6 bases lay outside the gene matches. CDR3 length equals 17 residues. Germline CDR1 and CDR2: SGHDT and YYEEEE. This CDR3 is CASSYTTGDSGANVLTF. The CDR3 DNA reads TGTGCCAGCAGCTACACTACAGGGGACTCTGGGGCCAACGTCCTGACTTTC.

The genes are TRBV19 and TRBJ2-1; weak D call: TRBD1 (5 bases). The length of the CDR3 is 15 residues. The germline gives CDR1 LNHDA, CDR2 SQIVND (reference sequence). V lost 1 base and J 1 base, leaving 8 bases between the germline ends. The CDR3: CASSIAGKSYNEQFF. CDR3 coding DNA: TGTGCCAGTAGTATAGCAGGGAAGTCCTACAATGAGCAGTTCTTC.

This chain joins TRBV4-2 and TRBJ2-7, with 8 nucleotides matching TRBD2. Trimming cost V 1 base and J 2 bases; bases outside gene matches: 10. CDR1 and CDR2 from the germline V gene are LGHNA and YNFKEQ. The CDR3 is 17 residues long. In DNA, the CDR3 is TGTGCCAGCAGCCAAGTTCGGGGACTAGGAAACCCCTACGAGCAGTACTTC. As protein: CASSQVRGLGNPYEQYF.

The CDR3 here is CASSKYVATEAFF. The CDR3 DNA reads TGTGCCAGCAGCAAATACGTCGCGACTGAAGCTTTCTTT. The chain links TRBV7-8 to TRBJ1-1; D call uncertain. V dropped 5 bases and J dropped 5 bases, with 12 bases sitting between them. The germline V gene encodes CDR1 SGHVS and CDR2 FQNEAQ. This CDR3 contains 13 residues.

This clonotype showed up just a few times. This rearrangement joins TRBV3-1 to TRBJ2-7; TRBD2 is a possible D gene (6 bases). Germline V gene lookup returns CDR1 LGHDT and CDR2 YNNKEL (reference sequence). The CDR3 has 15 residues. V gave up 0 bases and J gave up 2 bases, with 11 bases separating them. In DNA form, the CDR3 reads TGTGCCAGCAGCCAAGATACCGGACTACCCTACGAGCAGTACTTC. It encodes CASSQDTGLPYEQYF.

This chain uses TRBV29-1 with TRBJ2-1; the match to TRBD1 covers 7 bases. Germline V CDR1 and CDR2: SQVTM, ANQGSEA. CDR3 size: 12 residues. V shed 7 bases and J 8 bases; nucleotides not matched to a gene: 8. CDR3 DNA: TGCAGCGCATCGAGGGGGCCCCATGAGCAGTTCTTC. Protein product: CSASRGPHEQFF.

J is TRBJ2-3 and V is TRBV4-1, with 9 bases lining up with TRBD2. The V gene's germline CDR1 is MGHRA and CDR2 YSYEKL. CDR3 length equals 19 residues. V lost 0 bases and J lost 5; bases outside the gene matches: 15. CDR3 sequence: CASSQDPLTMAGGGDTQYF. The CDR3 DNA sequence: TGCGCCAGCAGCCAAGATCCTCTCACTATGGCGGGAGGGGGAGATACGCAGTATTTT.

The CDR3, as DNA: TGTGCCAGCAGCTTAGCGGGGCCCAGCGGGACGCAGTTCTTC. It encodes CASSLAGPSGTQFF. This sequence joins TRBV7-2 and TRBJ2-1, with 7 nucleotides matching TRBD2. Germline V CDR1 and CDR2: SGHTA, FQGNSA. The CDR3 runs to 14 residues. V shed 0 bases, J shed 12 bases, and the junction held 8 bases outside the gene matches.

Only a few counts were recorded for this clonotype. CDR3 region: CSVRTAYGYTF. CDR3 coding DNA: TGCAGCGTCCGGACGGCTTATGGCTACACCTTC. V and J are TRBV29-1 and TRBJ1-2; D remains unclear. CDR3 length: 11 residues. Trimming pared 6 bases from V and 5 bases from J, leaving 10 bases between. The V gene's germline CDR1 is SQVTM and CDR2 ANQGSEA. Based on the CDR3 plus reference TRBV29-1 and TRBJ1-2, the full variable domain is SAVISQKPSRDICQRGTSLTIQCQVDSQVTMMFWYRQQPGQSLTLIATANQGSEATYESGFVIDKFPISRPNLTFSTLTVSNMSPEDSSIYLCSVRTAYGYTFGSGTRLTVV.

The chain has TRBV20-1 and TRBJ2-6; perhaps TRBD2 as D (6 bases). V was pared by 5 bases and J by 3 bases, with 8 bases between. CDR1 DFQATT and CDR2 SNEGSKA come from the germline V gene (reference sequence). CDR3 size: 13 residues. The CDR3: CSAGEVGANVLTF. DNA for the CDR3: TGCAGTGCTGGGGAGGTTGGGGCCAACGTCCTGACTTTC.

The rearrangement joins TRBV28 to TRBJ2-1; perhaps D is TRBD1 or TRBD2 (5 bases each). Germline V lookup: CDR1 MDHEN, CDR2 SYDVKM. The CDR3 is 14 residues long. Trimming cost V 6 bases and J 7 bases, with 16 bases left between them. CDR3 sequence reads: CASSPPLGENEQFF. CDR3 DNA: TGTGCCAGCAGCCCGCCACTAGGGGAGAATGAGCAGTTCTTC.

V gene TRBV7-9 combines with J gene TRBJ2-1, with D unclear. The V gene's germline CDR1 is SEHNR and CDR2 FQNEAQ (reference sequence). The CDR3 sequence is 13 residues long. Trimming took 5 bases from V and 0 from J, leaving 5 bases between them. For the CDR3, the DNA is TGTGCCAGCAGCCACCCCTCCTACAATGAGCAGTTCTTC. It yields the protein CASSHPSYNEQFF.

This rearrangement joins TRBV12-3 or TRBV12-4 to TRBJ1-6, with 8 bases identical to TRBD1. V lost 4 bases, J lost 6 bases, and 5 bases stayed unmatched. The CDR3 has 15 residues. DNA of the CDR3: TGTGCCAGCAGTTACGGACAGGGTAGTAATTCACCCCTCCACTTT. It is translated as CASSYGQGSNSPLHF.

The rearrangement joins TRBV7-2 to TRBJ2-2; D unresolved. CDR1 SGHTA and CDR2 FQGNSA come from the germline V gene. This CDR3 comprises 12 residues. Trimming shortened V by 5 bases and J by 9 bases, and 10 bases separated the two germline ends. The chain's CDR3 is CASSLASRELFF. The DNA for the CDR3 is TGTGCCAGCAGCCTGGCGTCCCGGGAGCTGTTTTTT. The whole variable domain, remainder taken from reference TRBV7-2 and TRBJ2-2, is GAGVSQSPSNKVTEKGKDVELRCDPISGHTALYWYRQSLGQGLEFLIYFQGNSAPDKSGLPSDRFSAERTGGSVSTLTIQRTQQEDSAVYLCASSLASRELFFGEGSRLTVL.

The rearrangement uses TRBV10-3 and TRBJ2-3, with 8 bases identical to TRBD1. Losses at the gene ends were 0 bases for V and 6 bases for J; bases not matched to a gene: 5. Germline CDR1 is ENHRY and CDR2 is SYGVKD. The CDR3 sequence is 15 residues long. The CDR3 protein is CAISESGQGLDTQYF. The CDR3 region has the DNA TGTGCCATCAGTGAGTCAGGACAGGGATTGGATACGCAGTATTTT.

CDR3 sequence: CASSLAGTGLNTEAFF. CDR3 in DNA: TGCGCCAGCAGCTTGGCCGGGACAGGCCTAAACACTGAAGCTTTCTTT. This sequence joins TRBV5-1 and TRBJ1-1, with TRBD1 identical over 8 bases. V trimming: 0 bases; J trimming: 2 bases; junction bases outside the gene matches: 6. This CDR3 is built from 16 residues. CDR1 and CDR2 (germline): SGHRS, YFSETQ.

V and J are TRBV29-1 and TRBJ1-1; D remains ambiguous. The germline V gene has CDR1 SQVTM and CDR2 ANQGSEA. The CDR3 spans 11 residues. V dropped 3 bases and J dropped 5 bases, with 7 bases sitting between them. CDR3 sequence reads: CSVDWQTEAFF. The DNA of the CDR3 is TGCAGCGTTGATTGGCAGACTGAAGCTTTCTTT.

This chain connects TRBV7-9 to TRBJ1-2, with TRBD1 matching 7 bases. The V gene end was trimmed by 5 bases and the J gene end by 4 bases; junction bases not matched to a gene: 7. There are 14 residues in the CDR3. Germline CDR1 and CDR2: SEHNR and FQNEAQ (reference sequence). The CDR3, as DNA: TGTGCCAGCAGCGCCCGACAGGGTACCTATGGCTACACCTTC. Amino acid sequence: CASSARQGTYGYTF. The variable domain in full, completed from reference TRBV7-9 and TRBJ1-2, reads DTGVSQNPRHKITKRGQNVTFRCDPISEHNRLYWYRQTLGQGPEFLTYFQNEAQLEKSRLLSDRFSAERPKGSFSTLEIQRTEQGDSAMYLCASSARQGTYGYTFGSGTRLTVV.